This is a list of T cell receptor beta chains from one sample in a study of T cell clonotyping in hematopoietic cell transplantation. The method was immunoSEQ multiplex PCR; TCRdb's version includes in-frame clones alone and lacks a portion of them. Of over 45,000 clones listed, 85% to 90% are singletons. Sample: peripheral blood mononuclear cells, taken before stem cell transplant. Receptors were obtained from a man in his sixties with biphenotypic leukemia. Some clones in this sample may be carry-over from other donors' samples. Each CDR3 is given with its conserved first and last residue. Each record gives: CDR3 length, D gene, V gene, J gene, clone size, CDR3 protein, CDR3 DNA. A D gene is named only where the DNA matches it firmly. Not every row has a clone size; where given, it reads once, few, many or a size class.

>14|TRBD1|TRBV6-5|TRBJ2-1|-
CASSQGQGSNEQFF
TGTGCCAGCAGTCAGGGACAGGGGAGCAATGAGCAGTTCTTC
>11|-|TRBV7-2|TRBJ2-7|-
CASSYHSEQYF
TGTGCCAGCAGCTACCATTCTGAGCAGTACTTC
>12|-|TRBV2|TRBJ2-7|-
CASNPASYEQYF
TGTGCCAGCAACCCGGCCTCCTACGAGCAGTACTTC
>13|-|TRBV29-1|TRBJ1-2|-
CSAGVGANYGYTF
TGCAGCGCCGGCGTCGGGGCTAACTATGGCTACACCTTC
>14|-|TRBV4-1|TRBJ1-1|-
CASSHLGEFAEAFF
TGCGCCAGCAGCCATCTTGGGGAATTCGCTGAAGCTTTCTTT
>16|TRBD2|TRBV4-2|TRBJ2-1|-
CASSQELASLLNEQFF
TGTGCCAGCAGCCAAGAACTAGCGTCTCTCCTCAATGAGCAGTTCTTC
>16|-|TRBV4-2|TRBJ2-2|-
CASSQDIGTPTGELFF
TGTGCCAGCAGCCAAGATATTGGCACGCCGACCGGGGAGCTGTTTTTT
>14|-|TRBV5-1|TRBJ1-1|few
CASSLDSMNTEAFF
TGCGCCAGCAGCTTGGACAGTATGAACACTGAAGCTTTCTTT
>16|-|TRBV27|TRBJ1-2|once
CASSSIARGEGYGYTF
TGTGCCAGCAGTTCCATTGCTAGGGGAGAGGGTTATGGCTACACCTTC
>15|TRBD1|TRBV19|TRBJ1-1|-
CASSILGQGNTEAFF
TGTGCCAGTAGTATCCTGGGACAGGGAAACACTGAAGCTTTCTTT
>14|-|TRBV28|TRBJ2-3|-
CASSTSGPTDTQYF
TGTGCCAGCAGTACCTCGGGCCCCACAGATACGCAGTATTTT
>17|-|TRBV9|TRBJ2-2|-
CASSPGGWGLTTGELFF
TGTGCCAGCAGCCCAGGGGGTTGGGGACTTACCACCGGGGAGCTGTTTTTT
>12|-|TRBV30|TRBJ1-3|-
CAWKGVGNTIYF
TGTGCCTGGAAAGGGGTCGGAAACACCATATATTTT
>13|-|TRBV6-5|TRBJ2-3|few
CASSYDLTDTQYF
TGTGCCAGCAGTTATGATCTCACAGATACGCAGTATTTT
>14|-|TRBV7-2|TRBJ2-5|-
CASSLAILGETQYF
TGTGCCAGCAGCTTGGCCATTCTCGGGGAGACCCAGTACTTC
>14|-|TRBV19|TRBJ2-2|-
CASSPGAGAGELFF
TGTGCCAGTAGCCCCGGCGCAGGGGCGGGGGAGCTGTTTTTT
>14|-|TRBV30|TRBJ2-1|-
CAWSVRSSYNEQFF
TGTGCCTGGAGTGTCAGGAGCTCCTACAATGAGCAGTTCTTC
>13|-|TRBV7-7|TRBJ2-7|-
CASSVTPRGEQYF
TGTGCTAGCAGTGTGACACCACGAGGGGAGCAGTACTTC
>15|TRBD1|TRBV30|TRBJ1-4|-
CAWSNEDRGAEKLFF
TGTGCCTGGAGTAACGAGGACAGGGGGGCTGAAAAACTGTTTTTT
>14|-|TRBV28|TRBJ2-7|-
CASSYPGLPGEQYF
TGTGCCAGCAGTTACCCTGGGTTACCAGGGGAGCAGTACTTC
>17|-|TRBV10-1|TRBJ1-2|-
CASQGPTVPPANYGYTF
TGCGCCAGCCAGGGGCCAACCGTTCCCCCAGCTAACTATGGCTACACCTTC
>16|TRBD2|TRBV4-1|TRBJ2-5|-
CASSQALAGGVETQYF
TGCGCCAGCAGCCAAGCCCTAGCGGGAGGGGTTGAGACCCAGTACTTC
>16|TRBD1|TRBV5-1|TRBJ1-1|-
CASSGSTGTLNTEAFF
TGCGCCAGCAGCGGCTCGACAGGGACCCTGAACACTGAAGCTTTCTTT
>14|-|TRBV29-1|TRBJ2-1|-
CSVVIGDSYNEQFF
TGCAGCGTTGTAATTGGGGACTCCTACAATGAGCAGTTCTTC
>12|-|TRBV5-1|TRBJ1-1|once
CASSFSTTEAFF
TGCGCCAGCAGCTTTTCAACAACTGAAGCTTTCTTT
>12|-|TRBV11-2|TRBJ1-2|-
CASSLERGPGTF
TGTGCCAGCAGCTTAGAACGGGGACCGGGGACCTTC
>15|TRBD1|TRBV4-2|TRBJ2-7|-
CASSPWTGVGYEQYF
TGTGCCAGCAGCCCCTGGACAGGGGTAGGCTACGAGCAGTACTTC
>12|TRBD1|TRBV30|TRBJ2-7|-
CAWRTGSNEQYF
TGTGCCTGGAGGACAGGGTCCAACGAGCAGTACTTC
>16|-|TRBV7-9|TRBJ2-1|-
CASSAPGQLLNNEQFF
TGTGCCAGCAGCGCCCCGGGGCAGCTGTTGAACAATGAGCAGTTCTTC
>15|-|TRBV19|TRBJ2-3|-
CATRAINSFLGTQYF
TGTGCCACCCGTGCTATCAACTCCTTCCTGGGTACGCAGTATTTT
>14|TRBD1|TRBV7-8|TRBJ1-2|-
CASSFEPGQPSSSF
TGTGCCAGCAGCTTCGAACCGGGACAGCCGTCAAGTAGCTTC
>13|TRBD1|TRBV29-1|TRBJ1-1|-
CSVGDRGNTEAFF
TGCAGCGTTGGGGACAGGGGGAACACTGAAGCTTTCTTT
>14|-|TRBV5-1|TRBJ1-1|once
CASSLSSTNTEAFF
TGCGCCAGCAGTCTTAGTTCAACGAACACTGAAGCTTTCTTT
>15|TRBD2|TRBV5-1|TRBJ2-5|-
CASSSLSGLGETQYF
TGCGCCAGCAGCTCACTTAGCGGGCTCGGGGAGACCCAGTACTTC
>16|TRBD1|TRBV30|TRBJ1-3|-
CAWNRGAFGSGNTIYF
TGTGCCTGGAACAGGGGAGCTTTTGGATCTGGAAACACCATATATTTT
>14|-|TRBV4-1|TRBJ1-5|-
CASSQDRNNQPQHF
TGCGCCAGCAGCCAAGACCGAAACAATCAGCCCCAGCATTTT
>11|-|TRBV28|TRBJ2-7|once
CASSGFYEQYF
TGTGCCAGCAGTGGTTTCTACGAGCAGTACTTC
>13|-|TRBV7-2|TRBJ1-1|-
CASSLGRYTEAFF
TGTGCCAGCAGCTTAGGCAGATACACTGAAGCTTTCTTT
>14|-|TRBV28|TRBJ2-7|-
CASSEPARSDEQYF
TGTGCCAGCAGTGAACCTGCTAGGTCGGACGAGCAGTACTTC
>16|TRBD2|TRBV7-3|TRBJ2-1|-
CASSPPGTSGYNEQFF
TGTGCCAGCAGCCCCCCCGGGACTAGCGGCTACAATGAGCAGTTCTTC
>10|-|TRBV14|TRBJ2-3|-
CASSRILLDF
TGTGCCAGCAGCCGAATCCTTTTGGATTTT
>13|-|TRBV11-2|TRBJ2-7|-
CASSKVYSYEQYF
TGTGCCAGCAGTAAGGTTTACTCCTACGAGCAGTACTTC
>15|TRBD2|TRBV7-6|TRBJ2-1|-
CASSSGGRTYNEQFF
TGTGCCAGCAGCTCCGGCGGGAGGACCTACAATGAGCAGTTCTTC
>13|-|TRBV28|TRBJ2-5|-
CASKRGPLETQYF
TGTGCCAGCAAACGAGGGCCGCTGGAGACCCAGTACTTC
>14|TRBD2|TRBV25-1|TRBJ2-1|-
CASSDDGGYNEQFF
TGTGCCAGCAGTGATGACGGGGGGTACAATGAGCAGTTCTTC
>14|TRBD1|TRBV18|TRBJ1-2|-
CASSLATGDNGYTF
TGTGCCAGCTCACTCGCGACAGGGGATAATGGCTACACCTTC
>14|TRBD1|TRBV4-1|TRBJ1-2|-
CASSQGTGTYGYTF
TGCGCCAGCAGCCAAGGGACAGGGACCTATGGCTACACCTTC
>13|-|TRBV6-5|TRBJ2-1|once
CASSYTRANEQFF
TGTGCCAGCAGTTACACCAGAGCCAATGAGCAGTTCTTC